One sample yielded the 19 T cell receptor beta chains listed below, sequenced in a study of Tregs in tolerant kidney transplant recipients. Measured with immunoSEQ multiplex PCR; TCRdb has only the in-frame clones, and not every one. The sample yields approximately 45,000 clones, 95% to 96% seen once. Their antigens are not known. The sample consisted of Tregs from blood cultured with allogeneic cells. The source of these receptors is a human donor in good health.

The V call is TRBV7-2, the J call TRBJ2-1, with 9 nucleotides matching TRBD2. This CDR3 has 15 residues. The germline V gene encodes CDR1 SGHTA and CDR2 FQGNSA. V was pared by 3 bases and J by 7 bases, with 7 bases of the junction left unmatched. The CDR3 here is CASSFSGRSDNEQFF. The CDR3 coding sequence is TGTGCCAGCAGCTTTAGCGGGAGAAGTGATAATGAGCAGTTCTTC.

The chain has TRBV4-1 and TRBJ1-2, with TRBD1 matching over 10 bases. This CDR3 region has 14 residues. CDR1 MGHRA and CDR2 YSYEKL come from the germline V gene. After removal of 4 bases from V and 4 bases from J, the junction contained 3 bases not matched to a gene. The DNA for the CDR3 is TGCGCCAGCAGCCGACAGGGGGCGGGCTATGGCTACACCTTC. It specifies CASSRQGAGYGYTF.

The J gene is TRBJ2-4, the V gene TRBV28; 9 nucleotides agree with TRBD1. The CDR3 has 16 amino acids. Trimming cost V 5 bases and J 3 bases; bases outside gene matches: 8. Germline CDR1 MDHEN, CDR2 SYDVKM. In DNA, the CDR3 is TGTGCCAGCAGTGAATACAGGGGGCATAGCAAAAACATTCAGTACTTC. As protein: CASSEYRGHSKNIQYF.

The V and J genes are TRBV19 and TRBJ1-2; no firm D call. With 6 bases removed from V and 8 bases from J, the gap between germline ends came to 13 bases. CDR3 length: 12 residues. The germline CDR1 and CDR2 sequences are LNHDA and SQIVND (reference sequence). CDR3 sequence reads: CASRYGSRGYTF. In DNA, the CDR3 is TGTGCCAGTAGGTACGGTTCGAGAGGCTACACCTTC.

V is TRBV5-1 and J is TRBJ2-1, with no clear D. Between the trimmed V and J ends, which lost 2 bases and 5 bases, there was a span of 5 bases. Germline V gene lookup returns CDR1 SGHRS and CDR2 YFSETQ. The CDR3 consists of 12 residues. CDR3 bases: TGCGCCAGCAGCTTCCTCGACAATGAGCAGTTCTTC. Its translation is CASSFLDNEQFF.

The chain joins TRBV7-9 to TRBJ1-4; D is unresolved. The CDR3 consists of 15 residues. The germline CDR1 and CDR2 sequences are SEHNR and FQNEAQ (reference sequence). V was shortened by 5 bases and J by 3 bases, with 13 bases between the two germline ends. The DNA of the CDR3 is TGTGCCAGCAGCCACCGGGGTGAGGCTAATGAAAAACTGTTTTTT. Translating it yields CASSHRGEANEKLFF.

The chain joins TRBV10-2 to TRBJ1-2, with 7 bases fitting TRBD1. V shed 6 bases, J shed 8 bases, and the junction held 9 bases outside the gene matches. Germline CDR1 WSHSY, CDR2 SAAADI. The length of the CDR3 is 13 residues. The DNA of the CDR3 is TGCGCCAGCAGAAAGACAGGGTGGCAAGGCTACACCTTC. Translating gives CASRKTGWQGYTF.

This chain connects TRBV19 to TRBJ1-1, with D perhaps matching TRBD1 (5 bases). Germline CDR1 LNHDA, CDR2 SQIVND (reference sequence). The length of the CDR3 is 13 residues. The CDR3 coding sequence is TGTGGCACTCGCAGGGTTGGGAACACTGAAGCTTTCTTT. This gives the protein CGTRRVGNTEAFF. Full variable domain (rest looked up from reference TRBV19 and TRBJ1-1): DGGITQSPKYLFRKEGQNVTLSCEQNLNHDAMYWYRQDPGQGLRLIYYSQIVNDFQKGDIAEGYSVSREKKESFPLTVTSAQKNPTAFYLCGTRRVGNTEAFFGQGTRLTVV.

The CDR3 sequence: CASSLARAGSARAPQHF. The CDR3 coding sequence is TGTGCCAGCAGCTTAGCGCGGGCTGGCTCGGCTCGCGCGCCCCAGCATTTT. This chain joins TRBV7-8 and TRBJ1-5, with D unclear. This CDR3 contains 17 residues. V was clipped by 0 bases and J by 9 bases, with 21 bases between them. The germline V gene has CDR1 SGHVS and CDR2 FQNEAQ.

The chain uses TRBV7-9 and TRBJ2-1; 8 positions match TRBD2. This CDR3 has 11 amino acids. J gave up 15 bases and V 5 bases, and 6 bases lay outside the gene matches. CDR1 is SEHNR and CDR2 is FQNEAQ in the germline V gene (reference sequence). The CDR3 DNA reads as TGTGCCAGCAGCCTCGGGACTAGGAGGTTCTTC. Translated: CASSLGTRRFF.

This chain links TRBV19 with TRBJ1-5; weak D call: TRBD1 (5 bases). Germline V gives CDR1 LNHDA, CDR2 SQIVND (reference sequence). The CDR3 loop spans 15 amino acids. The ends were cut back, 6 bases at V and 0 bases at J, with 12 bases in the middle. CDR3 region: CASRNRTYSNQPQHF. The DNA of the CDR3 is TGTGCCAGTAGAAACAGGACCTATAGCAATCAGCCCCAGCATTTT.

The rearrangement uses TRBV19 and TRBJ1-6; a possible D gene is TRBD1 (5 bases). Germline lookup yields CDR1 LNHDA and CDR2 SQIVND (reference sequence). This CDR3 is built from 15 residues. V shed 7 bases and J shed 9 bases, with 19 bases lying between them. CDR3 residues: CASTGGLGVGSPLHF. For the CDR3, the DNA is TGTGCCAGTACCGGAGGGCTGGGGGTGGGTTCACCCCTCCACTTT.

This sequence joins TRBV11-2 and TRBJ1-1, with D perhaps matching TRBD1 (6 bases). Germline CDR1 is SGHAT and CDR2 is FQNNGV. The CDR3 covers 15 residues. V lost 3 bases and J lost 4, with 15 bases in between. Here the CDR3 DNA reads TGTGCCAGCAGCTTTCCAGGGACAAGAAGCACTGAAGCTTTCTTT. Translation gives CASSFPGTRSTEAFF.

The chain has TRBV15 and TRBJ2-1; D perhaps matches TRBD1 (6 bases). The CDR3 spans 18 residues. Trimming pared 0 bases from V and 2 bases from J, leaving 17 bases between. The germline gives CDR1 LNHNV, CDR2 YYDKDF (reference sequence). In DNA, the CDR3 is TGTGCCACCAGCAGAGATCGATACAGGGCCAAAACCTACAATGAGCAGTTCTTC. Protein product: CATSRDRYRAKTYNEQFF.

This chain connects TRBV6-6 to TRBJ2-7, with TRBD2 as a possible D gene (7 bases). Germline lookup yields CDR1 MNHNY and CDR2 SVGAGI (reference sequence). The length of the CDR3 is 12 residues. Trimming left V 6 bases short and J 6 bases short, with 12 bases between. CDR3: CASSYREGEQYF. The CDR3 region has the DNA TGTGCCAGCAGCTACAGGGAGGGCGAGCAGTACTTC.

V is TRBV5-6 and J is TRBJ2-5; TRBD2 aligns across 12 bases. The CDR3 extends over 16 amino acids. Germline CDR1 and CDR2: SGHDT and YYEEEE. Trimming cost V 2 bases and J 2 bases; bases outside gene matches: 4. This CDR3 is CASSFTSGGTQETQYF. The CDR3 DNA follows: TGTGCCAGCAGCTTCACTAGCGGGGGGACTCAAGAGACCCAGTACTTC.

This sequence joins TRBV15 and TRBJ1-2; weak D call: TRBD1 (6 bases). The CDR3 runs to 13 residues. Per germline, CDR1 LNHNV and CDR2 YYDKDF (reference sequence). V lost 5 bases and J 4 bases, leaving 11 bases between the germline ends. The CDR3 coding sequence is TGTGCCACCAGCGGAGGGGGGGGCTATGGCTACACCTTC. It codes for CATSGGGGYGYTF.

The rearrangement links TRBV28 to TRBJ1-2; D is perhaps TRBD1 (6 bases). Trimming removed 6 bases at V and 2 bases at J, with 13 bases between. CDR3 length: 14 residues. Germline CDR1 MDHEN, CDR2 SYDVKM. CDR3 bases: TGTGCCAGCAGGGTACAGGGTTTCAACTATGGCTACACCTTC. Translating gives CASRVQGFNYGYTF.

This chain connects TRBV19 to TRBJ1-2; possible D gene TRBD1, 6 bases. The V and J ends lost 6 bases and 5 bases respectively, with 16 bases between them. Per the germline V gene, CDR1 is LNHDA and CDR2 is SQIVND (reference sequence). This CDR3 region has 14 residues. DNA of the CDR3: TGTGCCAGTAGCTTAACGCATCAGGGGTATGGCTACACCTTC. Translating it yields CASSLTHQGYGYTF.